The TCR beta chain under discussion was sequenced for a study of shared clonotypes between healthy human individuals. Each replicate PCR on the sorted subsets used 200 to 250 ng DNA (around 30,000 T cell genomes). Method: immunoSEQ multiplex PCR; TCRdb's copy keeps in-frame clones and lacks some. The table lists some 500,000 clones, approximately 94% of them singletons. A note on this clone: The target antigen is unknown.

Study-wide points: The represented genetic and exposure-history diversity was limited by the small number of donors.

This CDR3 region has 13 residues. Losses at the gene ends were 7 bases for V and 5 bases for J; bases not matched to a gene: 4. Looked up from germline, CDR1 is MNHEY and CDR2 is SVGAGI. All donors were healthy HIV-negative adults lacking recent acute infections or vaccinations. A CD45RA+ naive subset and a CD45RA-negative memory subset were split from CD4+ cells. Sample: naive CD4+ T cells sorted from blood. Subset defined: CD45RA+ positively selected. This TCR was sampled from a woman under 40 in good health. V usage is TRBV6-5 and J usage is TRBJ2-7; 11 positions agree with TRBD2. The CDR3 bases are TGTGCCAGCACATTAGCGGGAGGGAACGAGCAGTACTTC. This translates into CASTLAGGNEQYF.